A single TCR beta chain is shown here with its context. This may arise from a read error, as a much more abundant clone is one base away. The data were taken from a study of blood T cells in healthy people across ages. It was with a sample-barcoded 5' primer and a J-beta primer mix that a second PCR of roughly 7 to 11 cycles was run. The authors tagged each cDNA molecule using a template-switch adaptor with 12 random nucleotides. TCRdb fed the 5' RACE reads into MiXCR, producing one record per CDR3 protein. The profile covers about 930,000 distinct CDR3 sequences, with just under 30% appearing a single time and roughly 10% taken by the ten largest. Looked up from germline, CDR1 is MNHEY and CDR2 is SVGEGT. This CDR3 has 15 residues. These data also formed part of another study, on T cells of mothers and their children. That source reports: Several million TCR beta reads per child versus over 9.5 million per mother. Whether related or unrelated, pairs show similar shaping of TCR recombination output by thymic selection. Among related mother-child pairs, overlap was slightly higher than in unrelated pairs, though not significantly.

The chain has TRBV6-2 or TRBV6-3 and TRBJ2-1; the D gene is possibly TRBD2 (5 bases). The J call may be in error: the DNA end matches TRBJ2-7 better. The sequenced sample consisted of blood. This receptor was obtained from a woman aged 40 to 50 in good health. CDR3 sequence: CASSYEGITYNEQYF. Written as DNA, the CDR3 is TGTGCCAGCAGTTACGAGGGCATTACCTACAATGAGCAGTACTTC.